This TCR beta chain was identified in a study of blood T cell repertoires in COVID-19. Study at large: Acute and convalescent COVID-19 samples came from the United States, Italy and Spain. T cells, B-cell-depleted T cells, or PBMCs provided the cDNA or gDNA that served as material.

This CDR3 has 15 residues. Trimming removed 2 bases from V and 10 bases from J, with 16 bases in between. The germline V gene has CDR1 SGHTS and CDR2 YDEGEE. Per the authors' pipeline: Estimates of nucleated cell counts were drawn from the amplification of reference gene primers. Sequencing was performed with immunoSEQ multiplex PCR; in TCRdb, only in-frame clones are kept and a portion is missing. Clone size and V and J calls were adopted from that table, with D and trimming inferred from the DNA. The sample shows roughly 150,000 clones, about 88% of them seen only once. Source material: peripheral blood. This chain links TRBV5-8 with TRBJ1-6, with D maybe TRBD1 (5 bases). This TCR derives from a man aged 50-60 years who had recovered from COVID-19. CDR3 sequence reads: CASSLSVQVKSPLHF. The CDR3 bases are TGTGCCAGCAGCTTAAGCGTACAGGTCAAGTCACCCCTCCACTTT.